The sequence of this T cell receptor beta chain was determined in a study of T cells in Graves' hyperthyroidism and ophthalmopathy. Study-level points and caveats: Most thyroid clonotypes expanded above 0.001 appeared in blood too.

Germline V gives CDR1 LGHDT, CDR2 YNNKEL (reference sequence). The CDR3 is made up of 15 amino acids. V was clipped by 4 bases and J by 0 bases, with 13 bases between them. This clonotype was detected a few times. The antigen remains undetermined. Amplified TCR beta CDR3 regions came from RNA transcripts. The primer set for the first-round RT-PCR of the TCR CDR3 was HTBI. TCRdb re-called the multiplex PCR reads with MiXCR, one entry per CDR3 protein. Seen here are hundreds of thousands of distinct CDR3 sequences, more than 11% observed once, and the top ten hold 5.8%. Thyroid ultrasound, orbital computed tomography, clinical symptoms, and serum thyroxine and TRAb underpinned diagnoses.

This chain links TRBV3-1 with TRBJ2-7; no firm D call. This receptor was obtained from a woman in her twenties or thirties with Graves' hyperthyroidism that later progressed to Graves' ophthalmopathy. Material for sequencing was blood. The DNA of the CDR3 is TGTGCCAGCAGCCGAAGCCCCGGGTCCTCCTACGAGCAGTACTTC. Its protein is CASSRSPGSSYEQYF.